Included here is one T cell receptor beta chain sequence, with context. The sample originates from a study of blood T cell repertoires in COVID-19. Study-wide context: Both acute and convalescent COVID-19 samples were obtained from the United States, Italy and Spain. Sample material is recorded as cDNA or gDNA derived from T cells, B-cell-depleted T cells, or PBMCs.

As originally analysed: How many nucleated cells were present was estimated from reference gene primer amplification. TCRdb keeps only in-frame clones here, not all; method: immunoSEQ multiplex PCR. V, J and clone size reflect that table, while D and trimming were determined from the DNA. The sample has approximately 100,000 clones, approximately 85% seen once. CDR1 is MGHRA and CDR2 is YSYEKL in the germline V gene. J gave up 10 bases and V 5 bases, and 9 bases lay outside the gene matches. The CDR3 loop spans 16 amino acids. This chain uses TRBV4-1 with TRBJ1-6; 12 bases agree with TRBD1. Sequenced input: peripheral blood. The receptor was derived from a human donor in a cohort sampled during active COVID-19. The CDR3, as DNA: TGCGCCAGCAGCTCGTCCGGGACAGGGGGCAAATCACCCCTCCACTTT. Its translation is CASSSSGTGGKSPLHF.